This paragraph covers one T cell receptor (beta chain) sequence. The entry originates in a study of T cells in Graves' hyperthyroidism and ophthalmopathy. Turning to the study itself: Peripheral blood was secured at the point of initial diagnosis, before any treatment.

Researchers took RNA transcripts and amplified the TCR beta CDR3 regions from them. TCR CDR3 regions were first amplified by RT-PCR with HTBI primers. TCRdb analysed the multiplex PCR reads with MiXCR anew, one entry per CDR3 protein. The table lists about 420,000 distinct CDR3 sequences, 12% to 15% of them singletons. It was considered stable Graves' hyperthyroidism when ophthalmopathy did not progress within 18 months. CDR1 is LNHDA, CDR2 SQIVND, per germline (reference sequence). With V trimmed by 5 bases and J by 4 bases, 12 bases remained unmatched. The CDR3 contains 17 residues. This chain joins TRBV19 and TRBJ2-2; TRBD1 matches 8 bases. Sequencing input: blood. The TCR was taken from a woman under 30 with Graves' hyperthyroidism. CDR3 bases: TGTGCCAGTAGTTCCGGACCAGGGGGCAGGGTCACCGGGGAGCTGTTTTTT. This sequence encodes CASSSGPGGRVTGELFF. Looking up the rest from reference TRBV19 and TRBJ2-2 gives the full variable domain: DGGITQSPKYLFRKEGQNVTLSCEQNLNHDAMYWYRQDPGQGLRLIYYSQIVNDFQKGDIAEGYSVSREKKESFPLTVTSAQKNPTAFYLCASSSGPGGRVTGELFFGEGSRLTVL.